This T cell receptor (beta chain) was observed in a study of T cell responses to AZD1222 COVID-19 vaccine. Study-wide points: Regions 160-218 and 743-854 held dominance among vaccine-associated CD4 TCRs, which spanned spike.

The data were produced by immunoSEQ multiplex PCR, yet TCRdb's version contains in-frame clones alone and is incomplete. Of roughly 140,000 clones listed, less than 95% are singletons. CDR1 is LNHDA and CDR2 is SQIVND in the germline V gene (reference sequence). The CDR3 spans 13 residues. Losses at the gene ends were 6 bases for V and 2 bases for J; bases not matched to a gene: 2. This clone was detected only once. Its antigen remains unidentified. This TCR derives from an adult in good health. The sequencing here drew on peripheral blood, taken on day 0 of AZD1222 vaccination. The chain has TRBV19 and TRBJ2-5; TRBD2 aligns across 8 bases. CDR3 sequence reads: CASRSGGQETQYF. The CDR3 DNA follows: TGTGCCAGTAGGAGCGGGGGTCAAGAGACCCAGTACTTC.